This T cell receptor beta chain was identified during a study of cytomegalovirus exposure and HLA in healthy donors. The CDR3 consists of 14 residues. Germline V gene lookup returns CDR1 SGHVS and CDR2 FNYEAQ. In regard to this clone: Its antigen is as yet unknown. The germline gene is not matched at one end of the junction; a read error may be the cause.

Study outcomes and limitations: As was reported, the HLA-A and HLA-B alleles of most subjects were accurately predicted from TCR beta sequences.

With 60 Vbeta and 13 Jbeta primers, the PCR was carried out. Clones were sequenced by immunoSEQ multiplex PCR, and TCRdb holds only the in-frame ones, with some missing. This repertoire includes tens of thousands of clones. The receptor comes from a man between 50 and 59 years old in good health and CMV-seropositive. The chain employs TRBV7-6 and TRBJ2-2; 8 bases are a match to TRBD2. Sample: PBMCs. In DNA, the CDR3 is TGTGCTAGCAGAGGGACTAGTGGCACCGGGGAGCTGTTTTTT. Its protein product is CASRGTSGTGELFF.